This T cell receptor (beta chain) was sequenced in a study of blood T cell repertoires in COVID-19. Turning to the study itself: Samples came from the United States, Italy and Spain, spanning acute and convalescent COVID-19. Sources were T cells, B-cell-depleted T cells, or PBMCs; the material itself was cDNA or gDNA.

Clones were read by immunoSEQ multiplex PCR, and TCRdb kept only the in-frame ones, dropping some. Here the sample spans about 170,000 clones, approximately 80% being singletons. Germline V gene sequence: CDR1 SGHRS, CDR2 YFSETQ. The CDR3 is 15 residues long. V gave up 0 bases and J gave up 1 base; unmatched junction bases: 1. This receptor was identified in an older woman with acute or convalescent COVID-19. The rearrangement joins TRBV5-1 to TRBJ1-1; 9 positions agree with TRBD1. The sequenced material came from peripheral blood. The CDR3 reads CASSLGGQGNTEAFF. The CDR3 DNA follows: TGCGCCAGCAGCTTGGGGGGACAGGGGAACACTGAAGCTTTCTTT.